What follows are 4 T cell receptor beta chains derived from one specimen sequenced in a study of cytomegalovirus exposure and HLA in healthy donors listed by TCRdb under 2017. The library relied on the immunoSEQ multiplex PCR assay. For the multiplex PCR, a mixture combining 60 forward primers for TCR Vbeta segments and 13 reverse primers for TCR Jbeta segments was used. What TCRdb holds here is the immuneACCESS table cut down to in-frame rearrangements. Part of the clones is not present; checked against another copy, under half of the missing clones reflect an unresolved V gene, and the others are unexplained. The sample table records 100,000 to 150,000 clones; more than 70% of these occur just once. The top ten clonotypes cover 0.75% to 0.95% of the sample. Sequenced sample: PBMCs. The receptors come from a woman aged 55-70 years in good health and CMV-seronegative.

There are a few counts of this clone. The V call is TRBV2, the J call TRBJ2-7; 8 bases agree with TRBD1. The length of the CDR3 is 14 residues. After removal of 4 bases from V and 2 bases from J, the junction contained 4 bases not matched to a gene. The V gene's germline CDR1 is SNHLY and CDR2 FYNNEI. This chain's CDR3 is CASSVRTGTYEQYF. Written as DNA, the CDR3 is TGTGCCAGCAGTGTAAGGACAGGGACCTACGAGCAGTACTTC.

The J gene is TRBJ2-5, the V gene TRBV10-2, with a tentative D call TRBD1 (6 bases). Trimming cost V 7 bases and J 5 bases, with 20 bases left between them. CDR1 and CDR2 from the germline V gene are WSHSY and SAAADI. This CDR3 spans 15 amino acids. CDR3 sequence reads: CASTALQGRLETQYF. As DNA, the CDR3 is TGCGCCAGCACCGCCCTCCAGGGGCGCTTGGAGACCCAGTACTTC.

This clone showed up just a few times. V is TRBV15 and J is TRBJ1-2, with D possibly being TRBD1 (6 bases). Trimming shortened V by 3 bases and J by 8 bases, and 19 bases separated the two germline ends. From germline, CDR1 is LNHNV and CDR2 YYDKDF (reference sequence). This CDR3 has 15 amino acids. The CDR3 nucleotides are TGTGCCACCAGCAGGCCCCCGGGACAAGGAACGGGCTACACCTTC. Encoded protein: CATSRPPGQGTGYTF.

This CDR3 is CASSTQTSEIDEQYF. The CDR3 bases are TGTGCCAGCAGTACCCAGACAAGTGAAATCGACGAGCAGTACTTC. V and J are TRBV6-5 and TRBJ2-7; D is unclear. Per germline, CDR1 MNHEY and CDR2 SVGAGI. V dropped 5 bases and J dropped 5 bases, with 19 bases sitting between them. The CDR3 is made up of 15 amino acids.